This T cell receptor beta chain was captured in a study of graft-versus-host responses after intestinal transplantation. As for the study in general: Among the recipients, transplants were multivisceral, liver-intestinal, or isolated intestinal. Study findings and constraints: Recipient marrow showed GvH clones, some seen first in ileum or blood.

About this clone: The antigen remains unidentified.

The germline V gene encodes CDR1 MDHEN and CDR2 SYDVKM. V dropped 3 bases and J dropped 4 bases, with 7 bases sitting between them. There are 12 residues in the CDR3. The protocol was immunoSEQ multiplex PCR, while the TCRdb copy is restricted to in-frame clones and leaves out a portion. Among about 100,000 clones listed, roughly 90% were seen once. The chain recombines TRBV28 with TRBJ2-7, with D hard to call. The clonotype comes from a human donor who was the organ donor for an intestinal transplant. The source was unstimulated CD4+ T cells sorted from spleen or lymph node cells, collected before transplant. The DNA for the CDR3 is TGTGCCAGCAGTTTCAATAGATACGAGCAGTACTTC. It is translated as CASSFNRYEQYF. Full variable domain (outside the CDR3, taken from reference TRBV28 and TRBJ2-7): DVKVTQSSRYLVKRTGEKVFLECVQDMDHENMFWYRQDPGLGLRLIYFSYDVKMKEKGDIPEGYSVSREKKERFSLILESASTNQTSMYLCASSFNRYEQYFGPGTRLTVT.